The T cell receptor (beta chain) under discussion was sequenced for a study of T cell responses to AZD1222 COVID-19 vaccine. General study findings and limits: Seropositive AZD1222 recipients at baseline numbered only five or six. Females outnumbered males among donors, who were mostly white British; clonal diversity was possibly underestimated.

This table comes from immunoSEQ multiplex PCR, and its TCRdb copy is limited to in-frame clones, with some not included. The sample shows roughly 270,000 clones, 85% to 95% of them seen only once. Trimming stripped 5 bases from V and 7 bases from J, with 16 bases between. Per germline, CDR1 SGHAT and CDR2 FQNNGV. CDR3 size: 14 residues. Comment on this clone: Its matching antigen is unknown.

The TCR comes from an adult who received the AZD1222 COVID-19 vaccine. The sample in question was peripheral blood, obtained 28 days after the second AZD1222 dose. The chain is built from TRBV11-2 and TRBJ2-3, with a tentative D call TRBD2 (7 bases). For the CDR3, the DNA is TGTGCCAGCAGCCCTAGCGGACAGTCAAATACGCAGTATTTT. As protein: CASSPSGQSNTQYF.